Described below is a single TCR beta chain sequence and its context. Its antigen is not known. Data came from immunoSEQ multiplex PCR; TCRdb stores just in-frame clones and leaves some out. The table lists approximately 98,000 clones, approximately 78% of them singletons. This entry comes from a study of radiotherapy plus CTLA-4 blockade in lung cancer. Study at large: Of the patients, over 15% showed objective responses and roughly 31% attained disease control.

CDR3 length: 21 residues. The germline V gene encodes CDR1 MNHEY and CDR2 SMNVEV (reference sequence). Trimming cost V 2 bases and J 0 bases, with 25 bases left between them. Ipilimumab CTLA-4 blockade and focal radiation were given to patients with chemo-refractory metastatic non-small-cell lung cancer. Study-wide results and limits: Expansion of tumor-derived TCR clones was observed in blood after radiotherapy plus ipilimumab. In blood, early T cell clone dynamics reportedly predicted response best, together with interferon-beta.

The rearrangement links TRBV27 to TRBJ1-4; TRBD1 is a possible D gene (5 bases). The TCR sequence derives from a human donor with non-small cell lung cancer who had a partial response to radiotherapy plus ipilimumab. The sample consisted of peripheral blood, taken from a patient treated with radiotherapy plus ipilimumab. The CDR3 sequence: CASSLSKVGENQLATNEKLFF. CDR3 in DNA: TGTGCCAGCAGTTTAAGTAAGGTAGGGGAAAACCAACTCGCAACTAATGAAAAACTGTTTTTT.